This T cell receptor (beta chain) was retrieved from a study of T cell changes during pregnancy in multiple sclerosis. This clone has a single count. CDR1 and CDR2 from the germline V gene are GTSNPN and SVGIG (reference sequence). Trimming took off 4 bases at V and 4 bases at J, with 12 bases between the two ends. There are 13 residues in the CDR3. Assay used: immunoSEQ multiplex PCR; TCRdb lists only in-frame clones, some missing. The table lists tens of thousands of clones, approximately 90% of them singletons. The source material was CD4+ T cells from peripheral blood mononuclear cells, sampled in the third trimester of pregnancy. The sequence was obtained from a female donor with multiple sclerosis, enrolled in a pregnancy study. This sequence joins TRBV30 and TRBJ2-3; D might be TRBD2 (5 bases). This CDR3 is CAWTEAGADTQYF. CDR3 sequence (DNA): TGTGCCTGGACGGAGGCCGGCGCAGATACGCAGTATTTT.